This record covers a single T cell receptor (beta chain). The antigen is undetermined. This entry comes from a study of cytomegalovirus exposure and HLA in healthy donors. Study-wide background: Researchers previously reported finding about 110 million unique TCR beta sequences from roughly 170 million T cells. Caucasian-associated ancestry cluster membership applied to around 80% of nearly 400 genotyped donors.

PCR used 60 Vbeta primers and 13 Jbeta primers. Using immunoSEQ multiplex PCR, the repertoire was profiled, and TCRdb retains in-frame clones only, with some absent. The sample carries roughly 110,000 clones, 75% to 85% recorded once. V dropped 6 bases and J dropped 4 bases, with 15 bases sitting between them. Germline V gene data show CDR1 as MNHNS and CDR2 as SASEGT. CDR3 length: 14 amino acids. Study-wide points: A few chains tied to CMV proved CMV antigen-specific in vitro. V segments that were indistinguishable, TRBV6-2 and TRBV6-3 among them, were omitted from analysis.

The TCR was taken from a man between 50 and 59 years old in good health and CMV-seronegative. The sequencing input was PBMCs. V gene TRBV6-1 combines with J gene TRBJ1-2; tentatively, D is TRBD1 (5 bases). CDR3 nucleotide sequence: TGTGCCAGCAGCCTCCGGGACTTGATCTATGGCTACACCTTC. Translated, it gives CASSLRDLIYGYTF.